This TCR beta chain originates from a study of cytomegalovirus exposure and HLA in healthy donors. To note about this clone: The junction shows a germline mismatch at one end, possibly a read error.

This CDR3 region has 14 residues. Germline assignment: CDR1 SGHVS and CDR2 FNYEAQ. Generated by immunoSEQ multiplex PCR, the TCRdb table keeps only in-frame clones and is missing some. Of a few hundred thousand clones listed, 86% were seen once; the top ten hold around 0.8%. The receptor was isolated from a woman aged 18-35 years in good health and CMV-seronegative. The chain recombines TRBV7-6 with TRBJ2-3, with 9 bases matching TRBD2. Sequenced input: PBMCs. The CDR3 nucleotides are TGTGCCAGCAGTTTAGCGGGAGTCCCCGATACGCAGTATTTT. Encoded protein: CASSLAGVPDTQYF.